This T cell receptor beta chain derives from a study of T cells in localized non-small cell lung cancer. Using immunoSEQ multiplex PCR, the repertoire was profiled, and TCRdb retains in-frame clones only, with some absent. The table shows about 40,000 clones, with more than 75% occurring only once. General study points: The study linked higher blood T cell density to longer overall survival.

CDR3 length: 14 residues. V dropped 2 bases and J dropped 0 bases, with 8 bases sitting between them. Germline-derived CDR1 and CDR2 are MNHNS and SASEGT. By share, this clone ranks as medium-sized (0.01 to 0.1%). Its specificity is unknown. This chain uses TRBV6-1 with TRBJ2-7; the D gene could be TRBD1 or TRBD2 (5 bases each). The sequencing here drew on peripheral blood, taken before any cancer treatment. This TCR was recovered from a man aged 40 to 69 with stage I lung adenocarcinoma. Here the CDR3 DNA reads TGTGCCAGCAGTGAACTCGGGACCTCCTACGAGCAGTACTTC. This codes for CASSELGTSYEQYF.